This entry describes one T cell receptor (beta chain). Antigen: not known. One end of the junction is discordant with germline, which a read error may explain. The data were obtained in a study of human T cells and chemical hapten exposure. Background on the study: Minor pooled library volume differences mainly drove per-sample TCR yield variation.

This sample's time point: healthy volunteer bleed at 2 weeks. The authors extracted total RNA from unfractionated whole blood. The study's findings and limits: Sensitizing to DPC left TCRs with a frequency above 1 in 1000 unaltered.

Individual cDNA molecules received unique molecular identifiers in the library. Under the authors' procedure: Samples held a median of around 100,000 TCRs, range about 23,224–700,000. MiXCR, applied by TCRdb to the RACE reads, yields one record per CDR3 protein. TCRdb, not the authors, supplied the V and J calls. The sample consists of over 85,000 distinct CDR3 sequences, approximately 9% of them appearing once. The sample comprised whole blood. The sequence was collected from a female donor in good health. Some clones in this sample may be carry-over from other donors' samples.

The CDR3 is CVSSPTGLRFYTGELFF. CDR3 sequence (DNA): TGTGTCAGCAGCCCGACGGGCCTTCGATTCTACACCGGGGAGCTGTTTTTT. The chain combines TRBV7-9 with TRBJ2-2; no reliable D call. The CDR3 has 17 amino acids. Per the germline V gene, CDR1 is SEHNR and CDR2 is FQNEAQ (reference sequence).